The 23 T cell receptor beta chains in this list originate from one sample, sequenced in a study of shared T cell receptors in the human thymus. Measured with immunoSEQ multiplex PCR; TCRdb has only the in-frame clones, and not every one. Of 720,000 or so clones in the sample, 75% to 90% are singletons; the top ten hold around 0.0094%. These data were likewise used in another study, on human thymus T cells.

Sequenced: thymocytes. These receptors were taken from a girl in the first two years of life with a congenital heart defect.

The chain has TRBV28 and TRBJ1-1; 7 nucleotides match TRBD1. Losses at the gene ends were 4 bases for V and 6 bases for J; bases not matched to a gene: 20. This CDR3 is built from 18 residues. The germline V gene has CDR1 MDHEN and CDR2 SYDVKM. CDR3 DNA sequence: TGTGCCAGCAGTTCCCCCCCACCTGACAGGGATGGAAAATCTGAAGCTTTCTTT. Its translation: CASSSPPPDRDGKSEAFF.

The chain employs TRBV29-1 and TRBJ1-1; maybe TRBD1 (5 bases). The germline V gene has CDR1 SQVTM and CDR2 ANQGSEA. The CDR3 has 15 residues. The ends were cut back, 2 bases at V and 5 bases at J, with 18 bases in the middle. The CDR3, as DNA: TGCAGCGTTGAACCGGATGCCAGGGTATTTACTGAAGCTTTCTTT. This sequence encodes CSVEPDARVFTEAFF.

The chain has TRBV6-5 and TRBJ1-1, with 9 bases matching TRBD1. CDR1 MNHEY and CDR2 SVGAGI come from the germline V gene. V lost 2 bases and J lost 8; bases outside the gene matches: 12. The CDR3 extends over 16 amino acids. In DNA form, the CDR3 reads TGTGCCAGCAGTTACCCTAACAGGGGGCTAACACCAGAAGCTTTCTTT. This encodes CASSYPNRGLTPEAFF.

As to this clone: Germline is not matched at one junction end, which may reflect a read error. Other DNA sequences within the sample encode an identical CDR3. The gene calls are TRBV6-5 and TRBJ1-2; D possibly corresponds to TRBD1 (5 bases). This CDR3 has 15 residues. In germline, CDR1 is MNHEY, CDR2 SVGAGI. CDR3 sequence: CASSTLPGAYYGYTF. The CDR3 DNA reads TGCGCCAGCAGTACACTGCCTGGGGCCTACTATGGCTACACCTTC.

This clone has just a few counts. This chain joins TRBV28 and TRBJ2-6; D is possibly TRBD1 (6 bases). With 3 bases removed from V and 0 bases from J, the gap between germline ends came to 24 bases. Germline V gives CDR1 MDHEN, CDR2 SYDVKM. The CDR3 totals 21 residues. CDR3 nucleotides: TGTGCCAGCAGTTTCGAAAATGGGCAGGGGCCTGGGCGCTCTGGGGCCAACGTCCTGACTTTC. Translated, it gives CASSFENGQGPGRSGANVLTF.

The chain has TRBV2 and TRBJ1-1, with D perhaps matching TRBD1 (5 bases). Trimming removed 3 bases at V and 4 bases at J, with 18 bases between. CDR1 and CDR2 from the germline V gene are SNHLY and FYNNEI. The CDR3 runs to 16 residues. The CDR3 sequence: CASSEGGGRSFTEAFF. In nucleotides, the CDR3 is TGTGCCAGCAGTGAGGGGGGAGGCAGAAGTTTCACTGAAGCTTTCTTT.

There are a few counts of this clone. The chain links TRBV20-1 to TRBJ2-7; no clear D gene. The V end was cut by 5 bases, the J end by 6 bases, with 5 bases between. CDR3 length: 9 residues. Germline CDR1 is DFQATT and CDR2 is SNEGSKA (reference sequence). CDR3 sequence reads: CSAGSEQYF. The CDR3, as DNA: TGCAGTGCTGGCAGCGAGCAGTACTTC.

In DNA form, the CDR3 reads TGTGCCAGCAGCCATGACTCAGCCCAAAACACTGAAGCTTTCTTT. Its translation: CASSHDSAQNTEAFF. The V and J genes are TRBV14 and TRBJ1-1, with D unclear. Germline V CDR1 and CDR2: SGHDN, FVKESK. CDR3 length: 15 residues. V was shortened by 3 bases and J by 2 bases, with 13 bases between the two germline ends.

The rearrangement joins TRBV25-1 to TRBJ1-1, with TRBD1 matching over 9 bases. V shed 6 bases, J shed 11 bases, and the junction held 4 bases outside the gene matches. In germline, CDR1 is MGHDK, CDR2 SYGVNS. This CDR3 spans 11 amino acids. CDR3 residues: CASRRTGEAFF. CDR3 bases: TGTGCCAGCAGAAGGACAGGGGAGGCTTTCTTT.

The chain couples TRBV27 to TRBJ2-7, with 7 bases identical to TRBD1. Trimming took 5 bases from V and 6 from J; bases not matched to a gene: 7. CDR1 and CDR2 from the germline V gene are MNHEY and SMNVEV (reference sequence). The CDR3 sequence is 13 residues long. The CDR3 region is CASSVTGTAEQYF. As DNA, the CDR3 is TGTGCCAGCAGTGTAACCGGGACAGCCGAGCAGTACTTC.

The V call is TRBV5-1, the J call TRBJ1-4; D ambiguous. This CDR3 is 17 amino acids long. The germline CDR1 and CDR2 sequences are SGHRS and YFSETQ. The germline V and J ends were trimmed by 1 base and 4 bases, with 17 bases remaining between them. CDR3 coding DNA: TGCGCCAGCAGCTTGACTTCGGAGGGCGGTTTTAATGAAAAACTGTTTTTT. This sequence encodes CASSLTSEGGFNEKLFF.

The chain is built from TRBV19 and TRBJ1-5; maybe TRBD1 (5 bases). The CDR3 is 16 amino acids. The V gene's germline CDR1 is LNHDA and CDR2 SQIVND (reference sequence). V was trimmed by 3 bases and J by 0 bases, leaving 12 bases between them. The CDR3 sequence is CASSIDSQYSNQPQHF. The CDR3 DNA is TGTGCCAGTAGTATCGACAGTCAGTATAGCAATCAGCCCCAGCATTTT.

This clone was detected only a few times. The chain has TRBV6-6 and TRBJ2-2; 8 bases align to TRBD2. The CDR3 consists of 15 residues. Germline V CDR1 and CDR2: MNHNY, SVGAGI (reference sequence). The J segment lost 2 bases and the V segment lost 6 bases, leaving 5 bases of the junction unmatched. The CDR3 here is CASRRAGGNTGELFF. The CDR3 coding sequence is TGTGCCAGCAGGAGGGCGGGAGGAAACACCGGGGAGCTGTTTTTT.

The genes are TRBV11-2 and TRBJ1-1, with a possible D match to TRBD1 (6 bases). CDR3 length equals 16 residues. Germline V CDR1 and CDR2: SGHAT, FQNNGV. The germline V and J ends were trimmed by 5 bases and 1 base, with 17 bases remaining between them. The CDR3 spells CASSHKLGAKNTEAFF. The CDR3 DNA sequence: TGTGCCAGCAGCCACAAGTTGGGGGCAAAGAACACTGAAGCTTTCTTT.

CDR3: CASSQEEKCRDRGCTEAFF. The DNA for the CDR3 is TGCGCCAGCAGCCAAGAGGAGAAATGCCGGGACAGGGGATGCACTGAAGCTTTCTTT. The chain carries TRBV4-1 and TRBJ1-1, with TRBD1 matching over 10 bases. Germline-derived CDR1 and CDR2 are MGHRA and YSYEKL. This CDR3 is 19 amino acids long. The junction had 14 bases not matched to a gene; V was cut back by 0 bases and J by 4 bases.

This clone occurred once. The chain carries TRBV9 and TRBJ1-2; D remains ambiguous. The CDR3 runs to 15 residues. V lost 0 bases and J 6 bases, leaving 15 bases between the germline ends. CDR1 SGDLS and CDR2 YYNGEE come from the germline V gene. The CDR3 coding sequence is TGTGCCAGCAGCGTAGCATTAAGGAGGGAGGATGGCTACACCTTC. Amino acid sequence: CASSVALRREDGYTF.

This clone occurred a few times. This rearrangement joins TRBV6-5 to TRBJ1-1, with 11 bases identical to TRBD1. Unmatched junction bases numbered 8, after V lost 7 bases and J lost 4 bases. Per the germline V gene, CDR1 is MNHEY and CDR2 is SVGAGI. The CDR3 loop spans 15 amino acids. The CDR3 protein is CASKSPGQGVTEAFF. As DNA, the CDR3 is TGTGCCAGCAAATCTCCGGGACAGGGGGTCACTGAAGCTTTCTTT.

The chain joins TRBV4-3 to TRBJ2-3; 7 bases map to TRBD1. With 5 bases clipped from V and 1 base from J, the junction kept 12 bases outside the gene matches. This CDR3 comprises 17 residues. Germline CDR1 is LGHNA and CDR2 is YSLEER. This CDR3 is CASSYQLTGARTDTQYF. CDR3 nucleotides: TGCGCCAGCAGCTACCAACTAACAGGGGCCCGCACAGATACGCAGTATTTT.

V gene TRBV7-2 combines with J gene TRBJ1-2; D is possibly TRBD1 (5 bases). Trimming removed 5 bases from V and 1 base from J, with 17 bases in between. The CDR3 is 16 amino acids. Germline CDR1 is SGHTA and CDR2 is FQGNSA. Here the CDR3 reads CASSPRSRQNNYGYTF. CDR3 sequence (DNA): TGTGCCAGCAGCCCCCGGTCCCGACAGAATAACTATGGCTACACCTTC. Based on the CDR3 plus reference TRBV7-2 and TRBJ1-2, the full variable domain is GAGVSQSPSNKVTEKGKDVELRCDPISGHTALYWYRQSLGQGLEFLIYFQGNSAPDKSGLPSDRFSAERTGGSVSTLTIQRTQQEDSAVYLCASSPRSRQNNYGYTFGSGTRLTVV.

The rearrangement joins TRBV30 to TRBJ1-1, with 8 positions matching TRBD1. The CDR3 contains 13 residues. CDR1 and CDR2 (germline): GTSNPN, SVGIG (reference sequence). J gave up 6 bases and V 4 bases, and 7 bases lay outside the gene matches. CDR3: CAWKPDRAAEAFF. CDR3 coding DNA: TGTGCCTGGAAACCGGACAGGGCGGCTGAAGCTTTCTTT.

The V call is TRBV18, the J call TRBJ1-2, with D perhaps TRBD1 (5 bases). The V and J ends lost 3 bases and 5 bases respectively, with 13 bases between them. Germline V lookup: CDR1 KGHSH, CDR2 LQKENI. This CDR3 comprises 14 residues. CDR3 sequence reads: CASSPKEGIYGYTF. The CDR3 DNA sequence: TGTGCCAGCTCACCTAAGGAGGGGATATATGGCTACACCTTC.

The chain employs TRBV27 and TRBJ1-4; D possibly corresponds to TRBD1 (5 bases). From germline, CDR1 is MNHEY and CDR2 SMNVEV (reference sequence). Trimming removed 3 bases from V and 10 bases from J, with 12 bases in between. The length of the CDR3 is 13 residues. The CDR3 sequence is CASSFRAGRKLFF. The DNA for the CDR3 is TGTGCCAGCAGTTTCAGGGCTGGCAGAAAACTGTTTTTT.

In its sample, this clone was seen once. The chain combines TRBV27 with TRBJ1-4; the D gene is possibly TRBD1 (6 bases). CDR1 MNHEY and CDR2 SMNVEV come from the germline V gene (reference sequence). The CDR3 length is 16 residues. V dropped 6 bases and J dropped 5 bases, with 19 bases sitting between them. In nucleotides, the CDR3 is TGTGCCAGCAGGCCTTATCCTACAGGGTGGAATGAAAAACTGTTTTTT. Its translation is CASRPYPTGWNEKLFF.